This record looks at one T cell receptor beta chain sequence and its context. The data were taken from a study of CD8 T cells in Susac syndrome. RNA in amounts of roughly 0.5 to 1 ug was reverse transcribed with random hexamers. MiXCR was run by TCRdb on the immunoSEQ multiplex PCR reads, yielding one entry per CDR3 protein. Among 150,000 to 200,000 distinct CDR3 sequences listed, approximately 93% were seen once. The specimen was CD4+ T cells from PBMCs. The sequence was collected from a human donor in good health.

CDR3: CSARGRVNTEAFF. DNA of the CDR3: TGCAGTGCTAGAGGCAGGGTGAACACTGAAGCTTTCTTT. The chain recombines TRBV20-1 with TRBJ1-1; D is possibly TRBD1 (5 bases). The CDR3 runs 13 residues. V dropped 1 base and J dropped 0 bases, with 6 bases sitting between them. Germline assignment: CDR1 DFQATT and CDR2 SNEGSKA (reference sequence).